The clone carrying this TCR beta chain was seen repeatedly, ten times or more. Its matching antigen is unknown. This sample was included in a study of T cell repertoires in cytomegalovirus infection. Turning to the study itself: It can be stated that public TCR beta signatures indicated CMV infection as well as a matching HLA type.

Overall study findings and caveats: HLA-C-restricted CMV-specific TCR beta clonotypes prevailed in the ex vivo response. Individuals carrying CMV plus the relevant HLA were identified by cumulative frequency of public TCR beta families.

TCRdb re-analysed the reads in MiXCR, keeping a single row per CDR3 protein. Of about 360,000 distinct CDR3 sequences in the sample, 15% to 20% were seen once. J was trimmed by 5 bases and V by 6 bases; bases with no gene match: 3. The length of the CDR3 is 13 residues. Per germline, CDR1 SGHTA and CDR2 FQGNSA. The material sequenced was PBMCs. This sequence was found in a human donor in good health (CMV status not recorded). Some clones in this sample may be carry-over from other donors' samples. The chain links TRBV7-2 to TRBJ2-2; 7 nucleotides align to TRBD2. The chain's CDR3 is CASRSGATGELFF. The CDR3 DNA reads TGTGCCAGCAGAAGCGGGGCGACCGGGGAGCTGTTTTTT.